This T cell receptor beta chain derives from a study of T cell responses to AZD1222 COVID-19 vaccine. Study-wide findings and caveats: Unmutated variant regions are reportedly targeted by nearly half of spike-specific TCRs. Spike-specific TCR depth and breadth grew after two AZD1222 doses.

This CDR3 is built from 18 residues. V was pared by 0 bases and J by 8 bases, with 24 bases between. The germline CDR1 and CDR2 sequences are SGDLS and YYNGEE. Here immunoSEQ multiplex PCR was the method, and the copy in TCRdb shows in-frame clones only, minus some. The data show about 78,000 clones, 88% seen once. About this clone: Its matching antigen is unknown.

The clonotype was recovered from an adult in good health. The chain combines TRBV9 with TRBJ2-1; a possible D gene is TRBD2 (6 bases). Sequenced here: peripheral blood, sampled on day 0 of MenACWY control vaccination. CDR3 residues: CASSVGPSSSAPSDEQFF. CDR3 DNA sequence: TGTGCCAGCAGCGTAGGCCCTTCATCTAGCGCCCCCTCGGATGAGCAGTTCTTC.